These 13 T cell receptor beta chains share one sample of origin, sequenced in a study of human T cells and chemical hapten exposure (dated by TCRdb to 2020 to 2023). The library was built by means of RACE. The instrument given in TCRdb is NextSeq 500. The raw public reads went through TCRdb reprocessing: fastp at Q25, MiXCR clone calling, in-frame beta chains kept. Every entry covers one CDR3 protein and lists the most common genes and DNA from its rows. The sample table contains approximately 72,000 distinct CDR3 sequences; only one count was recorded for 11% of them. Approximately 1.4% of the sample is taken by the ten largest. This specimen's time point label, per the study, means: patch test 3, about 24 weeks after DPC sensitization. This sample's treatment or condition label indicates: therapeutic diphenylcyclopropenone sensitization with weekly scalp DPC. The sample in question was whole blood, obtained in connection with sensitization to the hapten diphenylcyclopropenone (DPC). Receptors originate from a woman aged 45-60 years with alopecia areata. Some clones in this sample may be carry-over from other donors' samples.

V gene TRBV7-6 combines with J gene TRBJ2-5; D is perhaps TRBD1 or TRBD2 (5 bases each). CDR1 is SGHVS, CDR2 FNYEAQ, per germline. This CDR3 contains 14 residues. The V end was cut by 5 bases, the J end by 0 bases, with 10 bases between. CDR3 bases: TGTGCCAGCAGCCCCGGGACGCACCAAGAGACCCAGTACTTC. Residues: CASSPGTHQETQYF.

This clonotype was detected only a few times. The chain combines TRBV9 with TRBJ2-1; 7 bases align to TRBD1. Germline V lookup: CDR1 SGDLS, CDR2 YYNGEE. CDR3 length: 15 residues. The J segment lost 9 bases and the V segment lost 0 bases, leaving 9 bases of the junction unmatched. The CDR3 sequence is CASSVGAVPGGEQFF. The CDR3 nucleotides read TGTGCCAGCAGCGTAGGTGCGGTCCCAGGGGGTGAGCAGTTCTTC.

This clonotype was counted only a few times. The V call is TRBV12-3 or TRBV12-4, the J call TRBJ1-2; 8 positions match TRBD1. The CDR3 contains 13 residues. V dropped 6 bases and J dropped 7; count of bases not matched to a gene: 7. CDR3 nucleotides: TGTGCCAGCAGGCCACAGGGGGTCGGTGGCTACACCTTC. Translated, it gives CASRPQGVGGYTF.

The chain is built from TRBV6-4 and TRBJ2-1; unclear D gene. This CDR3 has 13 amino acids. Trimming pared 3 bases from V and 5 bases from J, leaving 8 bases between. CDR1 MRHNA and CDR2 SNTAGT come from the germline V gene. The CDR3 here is CASSEKENNEQFF. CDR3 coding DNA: TGTGCCAGCAGTGAAAAAGAAAACAATGAGCAGTTCTTC.

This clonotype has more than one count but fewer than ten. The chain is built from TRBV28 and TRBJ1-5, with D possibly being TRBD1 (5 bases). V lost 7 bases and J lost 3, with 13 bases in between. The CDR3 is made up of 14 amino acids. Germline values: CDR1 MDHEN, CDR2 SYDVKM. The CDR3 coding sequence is TGTGCCAGCACCCTGGCAGGGCCCAATCAGCCCCAGCATTTT. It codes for CASTLAGPNQPQHF.

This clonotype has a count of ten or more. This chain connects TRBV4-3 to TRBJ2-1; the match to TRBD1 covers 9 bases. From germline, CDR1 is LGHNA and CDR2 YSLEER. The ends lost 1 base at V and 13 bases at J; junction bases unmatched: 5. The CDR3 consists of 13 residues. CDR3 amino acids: CASSQGPGQGQFF. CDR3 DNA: TGCGCCAGCAGCCAAGGTCCGGGACAGGGACAGTTCTTC.

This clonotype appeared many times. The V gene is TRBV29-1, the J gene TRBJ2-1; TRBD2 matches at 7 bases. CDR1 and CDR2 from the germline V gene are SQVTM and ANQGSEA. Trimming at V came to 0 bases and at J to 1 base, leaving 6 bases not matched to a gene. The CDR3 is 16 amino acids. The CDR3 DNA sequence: TGCAGCGTTGAAGACCTCGGACTAGGGTCCTACAATGAGCAGTTCTTC. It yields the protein CSVEDLGLGSYNEQFF.

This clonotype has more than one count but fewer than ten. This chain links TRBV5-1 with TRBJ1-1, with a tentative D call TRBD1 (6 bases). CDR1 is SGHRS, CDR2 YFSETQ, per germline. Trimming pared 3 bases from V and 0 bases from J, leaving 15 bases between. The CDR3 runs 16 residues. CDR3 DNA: TGCGCCAGCAGCTCGGACAGCCACTGGGTGAACACTGAAGCTTTCTTT. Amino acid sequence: CASSSDSHWVNTEAFF. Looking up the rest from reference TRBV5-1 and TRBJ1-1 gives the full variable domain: KAGVTQTPRYLIKTRGQQVTLSCSPISGHRSVSWYQQTPGQGLQFLFEYFSETQRNKGNFPGRFSGRQFSNSRSEMNVSTLELGDSALYLCASSSDSHWVNTEAFFGQGTRLTVV.

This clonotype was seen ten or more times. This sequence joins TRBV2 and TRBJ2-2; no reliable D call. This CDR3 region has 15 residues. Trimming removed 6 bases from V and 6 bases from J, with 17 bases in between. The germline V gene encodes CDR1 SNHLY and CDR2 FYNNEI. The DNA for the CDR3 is TGTGCCAGCAGCCAAAGCACCAGGTTCCCCGGGGAGCTGTTTTTT. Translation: CASSQSTRFPGELFF.

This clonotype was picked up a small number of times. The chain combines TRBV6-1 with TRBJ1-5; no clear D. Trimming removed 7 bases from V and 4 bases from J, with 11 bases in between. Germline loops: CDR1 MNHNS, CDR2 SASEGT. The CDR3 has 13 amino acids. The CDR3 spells CASNWVLNQPQHF. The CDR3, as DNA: TGTGCCAGCAATTGGGTGTTGAATCAGCCCCAGCATTTT.

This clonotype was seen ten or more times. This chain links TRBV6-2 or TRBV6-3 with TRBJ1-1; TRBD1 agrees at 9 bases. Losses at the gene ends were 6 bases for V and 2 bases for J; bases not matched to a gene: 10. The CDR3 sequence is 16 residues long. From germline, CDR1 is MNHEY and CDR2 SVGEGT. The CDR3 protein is CASRQSTGGSNTEAFF. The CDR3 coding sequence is TGTGCCAGCAGGCAGAGTACAGGGGGCAGCAACACTGAAGCTTTCTTT.

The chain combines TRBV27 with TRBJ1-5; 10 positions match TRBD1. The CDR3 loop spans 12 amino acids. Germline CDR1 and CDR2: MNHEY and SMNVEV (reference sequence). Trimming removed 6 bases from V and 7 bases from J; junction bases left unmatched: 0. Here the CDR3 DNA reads TGTGCCAGCAGGACAGGGGGCCAGCCCCAGCATTTT. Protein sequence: CASRTGGQPQHF.

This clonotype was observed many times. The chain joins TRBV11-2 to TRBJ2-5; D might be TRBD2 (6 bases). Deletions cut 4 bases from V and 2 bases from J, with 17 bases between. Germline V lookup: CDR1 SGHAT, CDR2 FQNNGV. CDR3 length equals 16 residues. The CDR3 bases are TGTGCCAGCAGCTCCCGGGACTTAGGGATGCAAGAGACCCAGTACTTC. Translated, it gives CASSSRDLGMQETQYF.